Sequencing of this T cell receptor (beta chain) was carried out in a study of shared clonotypes between healthy human individuals. Findings of the study overall: Generally, naive subsets (rather than memory subsets) showed larger estimated richness.

A remark on this clone: Its antigen remains unknown.

Method: immunoSEQ multiplex PCR; TCRdb's copy keeps in-frame clones and lacks some. The repertoire holds about 600,000 clones, with roughly 97% as singletons. Trimming took 2 bases from V and 5 from J, leaving 15 bases between them. The CDR3 length is 16 residues. Germline V lookup: CDR1 MDHEN, CDR2 SYDVKM. The TCR was taken from a woman younger than 45 in good health. The sample taken for sequencing was naive CD4+ T cells sorted from blood. Subset meaning: CD45RA+ positively selected. The genes are TRBV28 and TRBJ1-4, with D unclear. The DNA of the CDR3 is TGTGCCAGCAGTTTACCGCGCTTGGGCAACAATGAAAAACTGTTTTTT. Translated, it gives CASSLPRLGNNEKLFF.